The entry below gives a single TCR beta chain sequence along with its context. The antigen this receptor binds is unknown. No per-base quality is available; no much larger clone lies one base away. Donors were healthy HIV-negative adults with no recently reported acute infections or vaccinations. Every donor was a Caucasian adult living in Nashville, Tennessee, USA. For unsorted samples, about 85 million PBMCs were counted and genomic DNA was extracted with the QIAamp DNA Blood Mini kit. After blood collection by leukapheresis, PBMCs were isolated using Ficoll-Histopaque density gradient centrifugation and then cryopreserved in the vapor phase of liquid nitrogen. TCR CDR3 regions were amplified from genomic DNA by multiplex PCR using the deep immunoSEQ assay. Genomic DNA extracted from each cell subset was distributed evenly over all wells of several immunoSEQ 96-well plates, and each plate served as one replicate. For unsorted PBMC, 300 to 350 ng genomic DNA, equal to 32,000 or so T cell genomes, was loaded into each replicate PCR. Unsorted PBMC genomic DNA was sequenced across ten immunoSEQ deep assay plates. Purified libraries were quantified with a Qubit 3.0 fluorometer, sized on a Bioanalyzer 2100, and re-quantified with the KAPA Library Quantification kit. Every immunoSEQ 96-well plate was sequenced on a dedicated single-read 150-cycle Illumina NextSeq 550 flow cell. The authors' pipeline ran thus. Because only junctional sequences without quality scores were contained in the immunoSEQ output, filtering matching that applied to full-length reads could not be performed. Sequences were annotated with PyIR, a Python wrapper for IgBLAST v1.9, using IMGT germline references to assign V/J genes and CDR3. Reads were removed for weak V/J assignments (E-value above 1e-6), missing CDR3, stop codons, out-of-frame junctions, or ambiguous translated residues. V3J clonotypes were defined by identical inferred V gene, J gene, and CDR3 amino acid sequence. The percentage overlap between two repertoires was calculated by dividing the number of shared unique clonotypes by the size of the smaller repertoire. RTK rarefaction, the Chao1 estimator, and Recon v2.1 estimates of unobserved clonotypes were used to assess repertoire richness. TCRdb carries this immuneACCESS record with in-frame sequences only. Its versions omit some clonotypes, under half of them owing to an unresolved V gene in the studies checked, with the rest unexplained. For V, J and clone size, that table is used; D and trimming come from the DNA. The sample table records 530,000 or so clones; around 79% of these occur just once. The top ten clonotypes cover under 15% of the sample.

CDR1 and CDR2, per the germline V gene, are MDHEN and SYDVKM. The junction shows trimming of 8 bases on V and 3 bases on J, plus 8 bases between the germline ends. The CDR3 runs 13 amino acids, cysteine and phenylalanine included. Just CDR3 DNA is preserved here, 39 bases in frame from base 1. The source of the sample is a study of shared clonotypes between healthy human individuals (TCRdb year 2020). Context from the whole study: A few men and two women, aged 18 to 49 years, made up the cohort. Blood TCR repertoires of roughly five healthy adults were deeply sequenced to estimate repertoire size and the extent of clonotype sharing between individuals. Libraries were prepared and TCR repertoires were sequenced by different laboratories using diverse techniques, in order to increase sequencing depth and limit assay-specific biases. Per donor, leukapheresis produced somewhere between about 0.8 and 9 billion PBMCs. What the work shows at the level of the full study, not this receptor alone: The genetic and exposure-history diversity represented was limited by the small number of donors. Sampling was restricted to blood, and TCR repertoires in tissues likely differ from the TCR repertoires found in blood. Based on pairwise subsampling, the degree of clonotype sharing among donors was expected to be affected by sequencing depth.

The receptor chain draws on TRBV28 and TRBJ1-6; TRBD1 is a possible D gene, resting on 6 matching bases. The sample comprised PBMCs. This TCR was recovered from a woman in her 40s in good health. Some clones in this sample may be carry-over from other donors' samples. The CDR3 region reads CASADSYNSPLHF. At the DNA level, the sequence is TGTGCCAGCGCGGACAGCTATAATTCACCCCTCCACTTT.